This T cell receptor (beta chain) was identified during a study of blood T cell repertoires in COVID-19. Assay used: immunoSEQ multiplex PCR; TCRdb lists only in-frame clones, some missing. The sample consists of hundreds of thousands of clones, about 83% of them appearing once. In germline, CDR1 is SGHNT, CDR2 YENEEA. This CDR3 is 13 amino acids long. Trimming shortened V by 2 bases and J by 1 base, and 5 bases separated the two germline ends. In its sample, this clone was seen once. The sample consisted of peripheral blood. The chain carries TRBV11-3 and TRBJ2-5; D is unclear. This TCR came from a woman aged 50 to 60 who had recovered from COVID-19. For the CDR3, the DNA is TGTGCCAGCAGCTTACACAGCCAAGAGACCCAGTACTTC. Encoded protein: CASSLHSQETQYF.